This TCR beta chain stems from a study of blood T cell repertoires in COVID-19. Study details: T cells, B-cell-depleted T cells, or PBMCs supplied cDNA or gDNA.

This CDR3 is built from 15 residues. CDR1 and CDR2 from the germline V gene are SGHTA and FQGNSA. V was clipped by 2 bases and J by 1 base; unmatched bases: 4. Original processing notes: The assay estimated nucleated cells by amplifying reference gene primers. The protocol was immunoSEQ multiplex PCR, while the TCRdb copy is restricted to in-frame clones and leaves out a portion. V and J calls and clone size follow that table, whereas D and trimming were derived from the DNA. The profile covers some 48,000 clones, with approximately 84% appearing a single time and over 2% taken by the ten largest. Source material: peripheral blood. The chain links TRBV7-2 to TRBJ2-7; 8 nucleotides agree with TRBD1. The source of this sequence is a man aged 45 to 65 with acute or convalescent COVID-19. CDR3 residues: CASSLRRTGSYEQYF. CDR3 bases: TGTGCCAGCAGCTTAAGAAGGACAGGGTCCTACGAGCAGTACTTC.